This TCR beta chain was recovered during a study of shared clonotypes between healthy human individuals. This clone has a handful of counts. Germline V CDR1 and CDR2: LGHNA, YNFKEQ. The CDR3 is made up of 15 amino acids. V was cut by 0 bases and J by 3 bases, with 11 bases left in between. Deep-level settings were used for running the assay. In the authors' workflow: Junction-only immunoSEQ data arrived without quality scores, meaning filtering differed. Data came from immunoSEQ multiplex PCR; TCRdb stores just in-frame clones and leaves some out. The V and J calls and clone size come from that table; D and trimming were worked out from the DNA. This repertoire shows 450,000 to 650,000 clones, roughly four fifths found once; its top ten account for around 12%.

Sequenced material: PBMCs. The origin of this receptor is a middle-aged woman in good health. Some clones in this sample may be carry-over from other donors' samples. The chain combines TRBV4-2 with TRBJ1-2, with D unresolved. The CDR3 DNA sequence: TGTGCCAGCAGCCAAGATGCCAACGAGTACTATGGCTACACCTTC. As protein: CASSQDANEYYGYTF.